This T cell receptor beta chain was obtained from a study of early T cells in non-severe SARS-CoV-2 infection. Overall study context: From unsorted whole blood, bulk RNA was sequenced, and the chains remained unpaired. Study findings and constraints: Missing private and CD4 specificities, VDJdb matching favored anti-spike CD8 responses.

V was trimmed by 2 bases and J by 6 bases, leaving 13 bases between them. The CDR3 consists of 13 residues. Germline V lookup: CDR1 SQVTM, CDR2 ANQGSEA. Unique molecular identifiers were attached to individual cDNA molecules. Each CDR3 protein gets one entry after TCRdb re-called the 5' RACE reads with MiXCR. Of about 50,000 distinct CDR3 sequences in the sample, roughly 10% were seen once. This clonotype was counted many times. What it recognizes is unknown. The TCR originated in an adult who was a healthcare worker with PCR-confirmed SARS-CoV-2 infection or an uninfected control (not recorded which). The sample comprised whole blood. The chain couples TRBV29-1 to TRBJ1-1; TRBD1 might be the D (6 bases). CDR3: CSVEMLTGSEAFF. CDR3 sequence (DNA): TGCAGCGTTGAAATGCTAACAGGGTCTGAAGCTTTCTTT.